The 3 T cell receptor beta chains below were found in one sample sequenced in a study of long-term antiretroviral therapy in people with HIV. Researchers ran immunoSEQ v3.0 at survey level. Generated by immunoSEQ multiplex PCR, the TCRdb table keeps only in-frame clones and is missing some. This sample has roughly 32,000 clones, with almost 85% found just once. Sequencing was performed on unsorted PBMCs, taken approximately 3.3 years after starting antiretroviral therapy. Receptors were obtained from a man aged 18 to 30 with HIV.

The V call is TRBV28, the J call TRBJ2-4, with 9 bases matching TRBD2. Unmatched junction bases numbered 8, after V lost 2 bases and J lost 6 bases. The CDR3 is 16 residues long. The germline V gene encodes CDR1 MDHEN and CDR2 SYDVKM. CDR3 protein: CASSLLGGGRGNIQYF. CDR3 coding DNA: TGTGCCAGCAGTTTACTCGGGGGCGGGAGGGGAAACATTCAGTACTTC.

This chain links TRBV9 with TRBJ2-1; 10 bases line up with TRBD1. The CDR3 sequence is 15 residues long. V trimming: 2 bases; J trimming: 12 bases; junction bases outside the gene matches: 11. Germline V gene lookup returns CDR1 SGDLS and CDR2 YYNGEE. The CDR3 DNA reads as TGTGCCAGCAGCGTCCGACAGGGGGCACTTTCTGTGCAGTTCTTC. This encodes CASSVRQGALSVQFF.

The chain joins TRBV6-5 to TRBJ1-5; D unclear. V lost 0 bases to trimming and J lost 6 bases, with 6 bases between them. This CDR3 has 13 residues. Germline lookup yields CDR1 MNHEY and CDR2 SVGAGI. CDR3 sequence (DNA): TGTGCCAGCAGTTACTCGACCAGTCAGCCCCAGCATTTT. It yields the protein CASSYSTSQPQHF.